These T cell receptor beta chains were read from a single sample in a study of T cell changes during pregnancy in multiple sclerosis. Profiling relied on immunoSEQ multiplex PCR, and the TCRdb table lists in-frame clones only, not all of them. The sample contains fewer than 20,000 clones, about 85% of which appear only once. The source material was CD8+ T cells from peripheral blood mononuclear cells, sampled after pregnancy. These receptor sequences come from a female donor with multiple sclerosis, enrolled in a pregnancy study. Both conserved end residues are part of each CDR3. A D gene is named only where the DNA matches it firmly. The listing skips clone size in some rows; elsewhere it reads once, few, many or a size class.

CDR3 protein	CDR3 DNA	D gene	V gene	J gene	clone size
CASSPRTSFTLKSTDTQYF	TGTGCCAGCAGCCCGAGGACTAGCTTTACTCTGAAAAGCACAGATACGCAGTATTTT	TRBD2	TRBV9	TRBJ2-3	NA
CASSDYPGNTEAFF	TGTGCCAGTAGTGACTATCCTGGGAACACTGAAGCTTTCTTT	NA	TRBV19	TRBJ1-1	once
CASSHARDRRAPQELYGYTF	TGCGCCAGCAGCCACGCCCGCGACAGACGGGCCCCTCAAGAACTCTATGGCTACACCTTC	NA	TRBV4-1	TRBJ1-2	NA
CASSYSGQGEGEQFF	TGTGCCAGCAGTTACTCGGGACAGGGAGAAGGTGAGCAGTTCTTC	TRBD1	TRBV6-5	TRBJ2-1	NA
CASSLVGGEAFF	TGTGCCAGCAGCTTAGTGGGGGGTGAAGCTTTCTTT	NA	TRBV11-2	TRBJ1-1	NA
CASSVAQGNEQFF	TGTGCCAGTAGTGTCGCGCAGGGTAATGAGCAGTTCTTC	NA	TRBV19	TRBJ2-1	NA
CSVDRSGGYNEQFF	TGCAGCGTTGATAGGAGCGGGGGCTACAATGAGCAGTTCTTC	TRBD2	TRBV29-1	TRBJ2-1	NA
CASSQLQGAAGNTIYF	TGCGCCAGCAGCCAACTACAGGGGGCTGCTGGAAACACCATATATTTT	TRBD1	TRBV4-1	TRBJ1-3	NA
CTSSQDCTSRNNEQFF	TGCACCAGCAGCCAAGATTGTACTAGCCGGAACAATGAGCAGTTCTTC	NA	TRBV1	TRBJ2-1	NA
CASSLSLDEQFF	TGCGCCAGCAGCTTATCCCTCGATGAGCAGTTCTTC	NA	TRBV5-1	TRBJ2-1	NA
CASSEGGEQFF	TGTGCCAGCTCAGAAGGCGGTGAGCAGTTCTTC	NA	TRBV18	TRBJ2-1	NA
CASSQDGTSNEKLFF	TGCGCCAGCAGCCAAGATGGGACTAGTAATGAAAAACTGTTTTTT	NA	TRBV4-3	TRBJ1-4	NA
CASSQELGGVSNEQFF	TGCGCCAGCAGCCAAGAACTAGGCGGAGTTAGCAATGAGCAGTTCTTC	NA	TRBV4-3	TRBJ2-1	large
CASSPYRDRDTEAFF	TGTGCCAGCTCACCCTATCGGGACAGGGACACTGAAGCTTTCTTT	TRBD1	TRBV18	TRBJ1-1	NA
CASSDSAGSGDTQYF	TGTGCCAGCAGTGACTCAGCAGGGTCCGGAGATACGCAGTATTTT	NA	TRBV6-4	TRBJ2-3	NA
CASSAFPQGYGYTF	TGTGCCAGCAGCGCCTTTCCGCAGGGCTATGGCTACACCTTC	NA	TRBV7-9	TRBJ1-2	NA
CASTDPGGPPYEQYF	TGTGCCAGCACCGACCCGGGAGGGCCCCCCTACGAGCAGTACTTC	TRBD2	TRBV2	TRBJ2-7	NA
CASSITDRVNTEAFF	TGTGCCAGCAGCATAACAGACAGGGTGAACACTGAAGCTTTCTTT	TRBD1	TRBV11-2	TRBJ1-1	NA
CASSQGNREPQHF	TGTGCCAGCAGCCAAGGAAACCGGGAGCCCCAGCATTTT	NA	TRBV4-2	TRBJ1-5	once
CAISDKGAGSTEAFF	TGTGCCATCAGTGATAAGGGGGCAGGGAGCACTGAAGCTTTCTTT	TRBD1	TRBV10-3	TRBJ1-1	NA
CASSLGPQGTSGYEQYF	TGTGCCAGCAGCTTAGGTCCCCAGGGGACTAGCGGCTACGAGCAGTACTTC	TRBD2	TRBV11-2	TRBJ2-7	NA
CASSGGLLEQYF	TGTGCCAGCAGCGGGGGCTTGCTCGAGCAGTACTTC	NA	TRBV7-9	TRBJ2-7	NA
CASSLWGPPDTQYF	TGTGCCAGCAGCTTATGGGGGCCCCCAGATACGCAGTATTTT	NA	TRBV7-3	TRBJ2-3	NA
CASSPGTSGYNEQFF	TGTGCCAGCAGTCCAGGGACTAGCGGTTACAATGAGCAGTTCTTC	TRBD2	TRBV27	TRBJ2-1	NA
CASSDRDRGYNSPLHF	TGTGCCAGTAGTGACCGGGACAGGGGCTATAATTCACCCCTCCACTTT	TRBD1	TRBV19	TRBJ1-6	NA
CASSLGTGADTQYF	TGTGCCAGCAGTTTGGGGACAGGGGCAGATACGCAGTATTTT	TRBD1	TRBV27	TRBJ2-3	NA
CASTAGREGNTQYF	TGCGCCAGTACGGCAGGGCGGGAGGGGAATACGCAGTATTTT	TRBD2	TRBV5-1	TRBJ2-3	NA
CASSDGIPLYEQYF	TGTGCCAGCAGTGACGGGATTCCCCTCTACGAGCAGTACTTC	NA	TRBV2	TRBJ2-7	once
CASSLDGGQVEQYF	TGTGCCAGCAGCTTAGACGGGGGGCAGGTAGAGCAGTACTTC	NA	TRBV7-8	TRBJ2-7	NA
CATHTQGEDIQYF	TGTGCCACCCACACACAGGGAGAGGACATTCAGTACTTC	NA	TRBV19	TRBJ2-4	NA
CASSSFGDTQYF	TGCGCCAGCAGCTCCTTCGGAGATACGCAGTATTTT	NA	TRBV5-1	TRBJ2-3	NA
CASSYGTSGAGETQYF	TGTGCCAGCAGTTACGGGACTAGCGGGGCGGGTGAGACCCAGTACTTC	TRBD2	TRBV6-5	TRBJ2-5	NA
CASSGSGSTGELFF	TGTGCCAGCTCGGGTAGCGGGTCCACCGGGGAGCTGTTTTTT	TRBD2	TRBV6-4	TRBJ2-2	NA
CASGDTYGYTF	TGTGCCAGCGGGGACACCTATGGCTACACCTTC	NA	TRBV21-1	TRBJ1-2	NA
CASSLARGTGSSYEQYF	TGTGCCAGCAGCTTAGCTCGCGGGACAGGGAGCTCCTACGAGCAGTACTTC	TRBD1	TRBV7-9	TRBJ2-7	NA
CASSPSPPPGELFF	TGTGCCAGCAGCCCAAGCCCGCCCCCCGGGGAGCTGTTTTTT	NA	TRBV14	TRBJ2-2	NA
CASSITGTFNEKLFF	TGTGCCAGTAGTATTACGGGGACATTTAATGAAAAACTGTTTTTT	NA	TRBV19	TRBJ1-4	NA
CASGSGLSNTEAFF	TGCGCCAGCGGAAGCGGACTCTCGAACACTGAAGCTTTCTTT	NA	TRBV4-3	TRBJ1-1	NA
CASTGTGENNNEQFF	TGTGCCAGCACCGGGACAGGGGAAAACAACAATGAGCAGTTCTTC	TRBD1	TRBV6-1	TRBJ2-1	NA
CASSLDPNYEQYF	TGTGCCAGCAGCTTAGATCCCAACTACGAGCAGTACTTC	NA	TRBV11-3	TRBJ2-7	NA
CASSLMGPRTGMYGYTF	TGTGCCAGCAGTTTAATGGGCCCGCGGACAGGGATGTACGGCTACACCTTC	TRBD1	TRBV27	TRBJ1-2	NA
CASSFRLAKNIQYF	TGTGCCAGCAGCTTTAGACTAGCCAAAAACATTCAGTACTTC	NA	TRBV11-2	TRBJ2-4	NA
CASSSGTGVGEQFF	TGTGCCAGCAGCTCCGGCACAGGGGTTGGTGAGCAGTTCTTC	TRBD1	TRBV5-6	TRBJ2-1	NA
CASSNRGPNYGYTF	TGTGCCAGCAGCAACAGGGGGCCTAACTATGGCTACACCTTC	TRBD1	TRBV2	TRBJ1-2	once